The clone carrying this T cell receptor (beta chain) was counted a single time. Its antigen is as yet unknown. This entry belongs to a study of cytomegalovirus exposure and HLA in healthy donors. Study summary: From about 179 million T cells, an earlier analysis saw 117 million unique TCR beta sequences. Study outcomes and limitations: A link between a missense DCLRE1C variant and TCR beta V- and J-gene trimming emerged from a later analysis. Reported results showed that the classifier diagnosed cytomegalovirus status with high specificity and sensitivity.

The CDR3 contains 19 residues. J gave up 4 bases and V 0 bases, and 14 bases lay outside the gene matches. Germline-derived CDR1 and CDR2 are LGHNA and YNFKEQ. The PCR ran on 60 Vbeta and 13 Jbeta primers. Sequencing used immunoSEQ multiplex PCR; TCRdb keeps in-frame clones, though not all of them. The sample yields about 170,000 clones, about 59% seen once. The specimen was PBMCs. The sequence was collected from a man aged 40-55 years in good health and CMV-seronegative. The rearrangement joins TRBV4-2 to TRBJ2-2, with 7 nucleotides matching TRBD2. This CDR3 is CASSQDRGLVARGTGELFF. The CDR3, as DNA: TGTGCCAGCAGCCAAGATCGCGGACTAGTCGCTCGGGGCACCGGGGAGCTGTTTTTT.